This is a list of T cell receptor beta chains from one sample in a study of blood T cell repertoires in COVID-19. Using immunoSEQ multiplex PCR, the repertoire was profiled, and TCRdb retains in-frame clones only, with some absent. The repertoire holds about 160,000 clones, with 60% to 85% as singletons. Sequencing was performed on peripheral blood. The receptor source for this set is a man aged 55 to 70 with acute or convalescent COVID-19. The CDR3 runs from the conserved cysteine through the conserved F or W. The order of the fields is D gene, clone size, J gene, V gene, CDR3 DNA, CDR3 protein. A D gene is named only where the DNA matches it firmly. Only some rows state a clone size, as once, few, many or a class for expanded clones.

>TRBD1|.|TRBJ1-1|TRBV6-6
TGTGCCAGCAGTCGGGACAGGGCGACGCCTGAAGCTTTCTTT
CASSRDRATPEAFF
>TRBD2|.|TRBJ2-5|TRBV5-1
TGCGCCAGCAGCGAGGGACTAGTGGGAGAGACCCAGTACTTC
CASSEGLVGETQYF
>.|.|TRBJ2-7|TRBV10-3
TGTGCCATCAGTGAGGCTGACAGGTCCAGCTCCTACGAGCAGTACTTC
CAISEADRSSSYEQYF
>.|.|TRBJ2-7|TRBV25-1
TGTGCCAGCAGTGGATACAGGGTTCTCGAGCAGTACTTC
CASSGYRVLEQYF
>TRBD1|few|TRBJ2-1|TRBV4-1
TGCGCCAGCAGCCAAGCGGGATCAGGGGGCCGGGGCAATGAGCAGTTCTTC
CASSQAGSGGRGNEQFF
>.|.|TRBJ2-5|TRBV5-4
TGTGCCAGCAGCTTTTGGGGAGGAGAGACCCAGTACTTC
CASSFWGGETQYF
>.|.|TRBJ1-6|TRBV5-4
TGTGCCAGCAGCGGTGTGGGGGGCTCCTATAATTCACCCCTCCACTTT
CASSGVGGSYNSPLHF
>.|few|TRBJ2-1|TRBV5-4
TGTGCCAGCAGCTTCGGGGGTGGCTACAATGAGCAGTTCTTC
CASSFGGGYNEQFF
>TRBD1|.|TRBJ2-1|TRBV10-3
TGTGCCATCAGTGAATACGGACAGGGGGCAGGAAATGAGCAGTTCTTC
CAISEYGQGAGNEQFF
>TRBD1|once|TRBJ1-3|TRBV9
TGTGCCAGCAGCTTTAAGGGACAGGGTGGAGGAAACACCATATATTTT
CASSFKGQGGGNTIYF
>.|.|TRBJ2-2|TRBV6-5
TGTGCCAGCAGTACTTACACCGGGGAGCTGTTTTTT
CASSTYTGELFF
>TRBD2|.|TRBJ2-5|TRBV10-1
TGCGCCAGCAGTGGGATGGGACTAGCGGGGCGGTGGGGGGAGACCCAGTACTTC
CASSGMGLAGRWGETQYF
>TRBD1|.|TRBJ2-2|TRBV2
TGTGCCAGCAGTGCCCTCGGGACAGGGGTTGCCGGGGAGCTGTTTTTT
CASSALGTGVAGELFF
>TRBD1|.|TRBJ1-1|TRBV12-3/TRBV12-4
TGTGCCAGCAGTTTCCAGGACAGGTCTGAAGCTTTCTTT
CASSFQDRSEAFF